The rows below give T cell receptor beta chains drawn from one sample of a study of Tregs in tolerant kidney transplant recipients. The protocol was immunoSEQ multiplex PCR, while the TCRdb copy is restricted to in-frame clones and leaves out a portion. This table has about 83,000 clones, about 98% appearing once. Specimen: CD4+ T cells from blood, collected before the transplant. Receptor source: a human donor who received a combined kidney and bone marrow transplant. Each CDR3 is given with its conserved first and last residue. D genes are given only for firm matches. Clone size appears in some rows only: once, few, many, or a class for an expanded clone.

J gene,D gene,clone size,V gene,CDR3 length,CDR3 protein,CDR3 DNA
TRBJ2-1,-,-,TRBV11-1,13,CASSPGNYNEQFF,TGTGCCAGCAGCCCAGGGAACTACAATGAGCAGTTCTTC
TRBJ2-5,-,-,TRBV4-2,14,CASSQDLLLRDQYF,TGTGCCAGCAGCCAAGATCTCCTTCTCCGGGACCAGTACTTC
TRBJ2-3,TRBD1,-,TRBV11-3,15,CASNGGDRGTDTQYF,TGTGCCAGCAATGGGGGGGACAGGGGCACAGATACGCAGTATTTT
TRBJ1-1,-,-,TRBV29-1,13,CSVPGTPNTEAFF,TGCAGCGTTCCAGGGACACCGAACACTGAAGCTTTCTTT
TRBJ1-5,TRBD1,-,TRBV28,14,CATLKDRVGQPQHF,TGTGCCACCCTAAAGGACAGGGTAGGTCAGCCCCAGCATTTT
TRBJ2-7,-,-,TRBV11-2,15,CASSLGDGVSYEQYF,TGTGCCAGCAGCTTAGGTGACGGGGTCTCCTACGAGCAGTACTTC
TRBJ2-1,-,-,TRBV15,14,CATSREGGAREQFF,TGTGCCACCAGCAGAGAGGGGGGGGCCCGTGAGCAGTTCTTC
TRBJ2-3,-,-,TRBV19,16,CASSPGGAGAWDTQYF,TGTGCCAGTAGCCCTGGGGGCGCGGGGGCATGGGATACGCAGTATTTT
TRBJ2-1,-,-,TRBV9,13,CASSVEPRGEQFF,TGTGCCAGCAGCGTAGAGCCCCGGGGAGAGCAGTTCTTC
TRBJ2-7,-,-,TRBV2,15,CASSEYAVSSYEQYF,TGTGCCAGCAGTGAATACGCGGTTAGCTCCTACGAGCAGTACTTC
TRBJ2-7,TRBD1,-,TRBV6-5,15,CASSYERDRVYEQYF,TGTGCCAGCAGTTACGAACGGGACAGGGTTTACGAGCAGTACTTC
TRBJ1-5,-,-,TRBV28,14,CASSLSRIYQPQHF,TGTGCCAGCAGTTTAAGTAGAATTTATCAGCCCCAGCATTTT
TRBJ2-5,-,-,TRBV27,14,CASSLLGQKETQYF,TGTGCCAGCAGTTTATTGGGGCAGAAAGAGACCCAGTACTTC
TRBJ1-1,-,-,TRBV4-1,16,CASSQERSRAITEAFF,TGCGCCAGCAGCCAAGAGCGGTCCAGGGCTATCACTGAAGCTTTCTTT
TRBJ2-3,TRBD2,-,TRBV7-9,14,CASRLSGITDTQYF,TGTGCCAGCAGGCTGAGCGGGATCACAGATACGCAGTATTTT
TRBJ2-3,-,-,TRBV6-5,14,CASSYGGGADTQYF,TGTGCCAGCAGTTACGGGGGGGGCGCAGATACGCAGTATTTT
TRBJ2-7,TRBD2,-,TRBV6-5,14,CASSSRLASHEQYF,TGTGCCAGCAGCTCCAGACTAGCGTCCCACGAGCAGTACTTC
TRBJ2-5,TRBD2,-,TRBV5-4,15,CASSRSGADQETQYF,TGTGCCAGCAGCCGTAGCGGGGCAGATCAAGAGACCCAGTACTTC
TRBJ2-5,TRBD2,-,TRBV5-4,15,CASSLGGSGGETQYF,TGTGCCAGCAGCTTGGGAGGGTCGGGGGGAGAGACCCAGTACTTC
TRBJ1-2,-,-,TRBV7-2,13,CASSLGRNYGYTF,TGTGCCAGCAGCTTAGGCCGGAACTATGGCTACACCTTC
TRBJ2-2,-,-,TRBV5-1,14,CASSQGTNTGELFF,TGCGCCAGCAGTCAGGGAACGAACACCGGGGAGCTGTTTTTT
TRBJ2-7,TRBD2,-,TRBV9,15,CASSVGLGLAGEQYF,TGTGCCAGCAGCGTAGGTTTAGGGCTAGCGGGTGAGCAGTACTTC
TRBJ1-6,-,-,TRBV5-8,16,CASSPRAAHANSPLHF,TGTGCCAGCAGCCCCAGGGCCGCCCATGCTAATTCACCCCTCCACTTT
TRBJ1-1,-,-,TRBV15,15,CATSRQGNTNTEAFF,TGTGCCACCAGCAGACAGGGGAACACGAACACTGAAGCTTTCTTT
TRBJ2-7,-,once,TRBV7-9,13,CAIDRPPSYEQYF,TGTGCCATCGACAGACCCCCTTCCTACGAGCAGTACTTC
TRBJ2-2,-,-,TRBV4-1,13,CASSVTNTGELFF,TGCGCCAGTTCGGTTACCAACACCGGGGAGCTGTTTTTT
TRBJ2-7,TRBD2,-,TRBV5-1,15,CASSFLETSHYEQYF,TGCGCCAGCAGCTTTCTAGAGACTAGCCACTACGAGCAGTACTTC
TRBJ2-5,TRBD2,-,TRBV19,15,CASSITSGSPETQYF,TGTGCCAGTAGTATAACTAGCGGGAGTCCAGAGACCCAGTACTTC
TRBJ1-1,-,-,TRBV11-3,15,CASSFSGTTNTEAFF,TGTGCCAGCAGCTTTTCCGGGACAACAAACACTGAAGCTTTCTTT
TRBJ2-4,TRBD2,-,TRBV7-9,17,CASSHPLAGGSRNIQYF,TGTGCCAGCAGCCACCCACTAGCGGGGGGGAGTAGAAACATTCAGTACTTC
TRBJ2-1,TRBD2,-,TRBV7-2,16,CASSSGTSGGYHEQFF,TGTGCCAGCAGCTCGGGGACTAGCGGGGGGTATCATGAGCAGTTCTTC
TRBJ2-7,TRBD1,-,TRBV5-1,12,CASPGQTYEQYF,TGCGCCAGCCCGGGACAGACCTACGAGCAGTACTTC
TRBJ2-5,-,-,TRBV29-1,10,CSVDKGVVYF,TGCAGCGTTGACAAGGGGGTGGTGTACTTC
TRBJ2-5,-,-,TRBV5-1,15,CASSLGGAPRETQYF,TGCGCCAGCAGCTTGGGCGGGGCCCCGAGGGAGACCCAGTACTTC
TRBJ2-3,-,-,TRBV23-1,15,CASSQSGQSTDTQYF,TGCGCCAGCAGTCAATCGGGGCAGAGCACAGATACGCAGTATTTT
TRBJ2-5,TRBD2,-,TRBV5-1,12,CASRGGEETQYF,TGCGCCAGCCGGGGGGGTGAAGAGACCCAGTACTTC
TRBJ1-5,TRBD1,-,TRBV30,16,CAFAGTGSPQNQPQHF,TGTGCCTTCGCCGGGACAGGGTCTCCCCAAAATCAGCCCCAGCATTTT
TRBJ1-2,-,once,TRBV19,13,CASSIVQGRGYTF,TGTGCCAGTAGTATAGTACAGGGACGCGGCTACACCTTC
TRBJ2-7,TRBD2,-,TRBV30,14,CAWRDSGRGDEQYF,TGTGCCTGGAGGGATAGCGGGAGAGGCGACGAGCAGTACTTC
TRBJ2-2,-,-,TRBV2,15,CASTPGRENTGELFF,TGTGCCAGCACCCCGGGGCGGGAGAACACCGGGGAGCTGTTTTTT
TRBJ1-3,TRBD1,-,TRBV4-2,14,CASSQDRAGGPIYF,TGTGCCAGCAGCCAAGACAGGGCAGGGGGACCCATATATTTT
TRBJ2-3,TRBD2,-,TRBV30,16,CAWKEARRGSTDTQYF,TGTGCCTGGAAGGAGGCGAGGCGGGGGAGCACAGATACGCAGTATTTT
TRBJ2-2,TRBD2,-,TRBV11-3,15,CASSTREGLIGELFF,TGTGCCAGCAGCACGCGGGAGGGCCTGATCGGGGAGCTGTTTTTT
TRBJ2-3,-,-,TRBV2,17,CASSEGWGGWSTDTQYF,TGTGCCAGCAGTGAAGGATGGGGCGGATGGAGCACAGATACGCAGTATTTT
TRBJ2-5,-,-,TRBV19,15,CASSTRGVSSETQYF,TGTGCCAGTAGTACCAGGGGGGTCAGTAGCGAGACCCAGTACTTC
TRBJ2-5,TRBD2,-,TRBV5-6,14,CASSHLRGEETQYF,TGTGCCAGCAGTCATTTGCGGGGGGAAGAGACCCAGTACTTC